This is a list of T cell receptor beta chains from one sample in a study of blood T cell repertoires in COVID-19. Sequencing used immunoSEQ multiplex PCR; TCRdb keeps in-frame clones, though not all of them. This repertoire shows 100,000 to 120,000 clones, about 90% found once; its top ten account for more than 4%. Sequenced: peripheral blood. These receptor sequences come from a human donor in a cohort sampled during active COVID-19. CDR3s include the opening cysteine and the closing phenylalanine or tryptophan. The D gene is left open where the match is weak. Size tells how often a clone was seen (once, few, many) or the class of an expanded clone, and some rows leave it out.

v_gene,j_gene,d_gene,abundance,CDR3aa,CDR3nt
TRBV3-1/TRBV3-2,TRBJ1-4,TRBD1,.,CASSHGTGLAEKLFF,TGTGCCAGCAGCCACGGGACAGGGCTGGCGGAAAAACTGTTTTTT
TRBV9,TRBJ2-3,TRBD2,.,CASSPRLAGGLSDTQYF,TGTGCCAGCAGCCCGCGACTAGCGGGGGGGCTTTCTGATACGCAGTATTTT
TRBV5-4,TRBJ1-1,.,.,CASSLDRNTEAFF,TGTGCCAGCAGCCTCGACAGGAACACTGAAGCTTTCTTT
TRBV7-2,TRBJ1-6,.,.,CASTSGQTNSPLHF,TGTGCCAGCACCAGCGGACAGACCAATTCACCCCTCCACTTT
TRBV4-1,TRBJ2-2,TRBD1,.,CASSQEGPGTGGVGELFF,TGCGCCAGCAGCCAAGAAGGACCTGGGACAGGGGGAGTCGGGGAGCTGTTTTTT
TRBV18,TRBJ1-3,.,.,CASPRGSGNTIYF,TGTGCCAGCCCCAGGGGTAGTGGAAACACCATATATTTT
TRBV9,TRBJ1-1,.,.,CASSVGVVGTEAFF,TGTGCCAGCAGCGTCGGGGTTGTTGGGACTGAAGCTTTCTTT
TRBV19,TRBJ1-4,.,.,CASSISLAEKLFF,TGTGCCAGTAGTATTTCATTGGCCGAAAAACTGTTTTTT
TRBV9,TRBJ1-2,.,.,CASSVDPGVANYGYTF,TGTGCCAGCAGCGTAGATCCGGGTGTAGCTAACTATGGCTACACCTTC
TRBV29-1,TRBJ2-3,TRBD1,.,CSVDRGLKIRTDTQYF,TGCAGCGTCGACAGGGGCTTGAAAATACGCACAGATACGCAGTATTTT
TRBV15,TRBJ1-4,.,.,CATSGQTPTSSITNEKLFF,TGTGCCACCAGCGGGCAGACCCCAACCTCCTCAATAACTAATGAAAAACTGTTTTTT
TRBV11-2,TRBJ2-4,.,.,CASSLGPDRIWYF,TGTGCCAGCAGCTTAGGTCCAGACAGGATTTGGTACTTC
TRBV30,TRBJ1-6,TRBD1,few,CAWRGTGGRPLHF,TGTGCCTGGAGAGGGACAGGGGGTCGGCCCCTCCACTTT
TRBV4-2,TRBJ2-7,TRBD2,.,CASSQTSSGRATEQYF,TGTGCCAGCAGCCAAACTTCTAGCGGGAGGGCCACCGAGCAGTACTTC
TRBV15,TRBJ1-3,TRBD1,.,CATSNNDRAGNTIYF,TGTGCCACCAGCAACAACGACAGGGCTGGAAACACCATATATTTT
TRBV5-1,TRBJ1-1,.,.,CATSPRGMNTEAFF,TGCGCCACCAGCCCAAGGGGAATGAACACTGAAGCTTTCTTT
TRBV3-1/TRBV3-2,TRBJ2-5,TRBD1,.,CASSQRGQGVRETQYF,TGTGCCAGCAGCCAAAGGGGACAGGGCGTCCGAGAGACCCAGTACTTC
TRBV28,TRBJ1-1,TRBD1,.,CASSFGTGSTEAFF,TGTGCCAGCAGTTTCGGGACAGGGTCAACTGAAGCTTTCTTT
TRBV5-1,TRBJ2-1,.,.,CASSQGRAPQRFNEQFF,TGCGCCAGCAGCCAGGGGAGGGCACCTCAAAGGTTCAATGAGCAGTTCTTC
TRBV9,TRBJ2-2,.,.,CASSLYSGGTGELFF,TGTGCCAGCAGCTTGTATTCCGGGGGCACCGGGGAGCTGTTTTTT
TRBV27,TRBJ2-7,TRBD2,.,CASSLREGGSYEQYF,TGTGCCAGCAGTCTCCGGGAGGGGGGGTCCTACGAGCAGTACTTC